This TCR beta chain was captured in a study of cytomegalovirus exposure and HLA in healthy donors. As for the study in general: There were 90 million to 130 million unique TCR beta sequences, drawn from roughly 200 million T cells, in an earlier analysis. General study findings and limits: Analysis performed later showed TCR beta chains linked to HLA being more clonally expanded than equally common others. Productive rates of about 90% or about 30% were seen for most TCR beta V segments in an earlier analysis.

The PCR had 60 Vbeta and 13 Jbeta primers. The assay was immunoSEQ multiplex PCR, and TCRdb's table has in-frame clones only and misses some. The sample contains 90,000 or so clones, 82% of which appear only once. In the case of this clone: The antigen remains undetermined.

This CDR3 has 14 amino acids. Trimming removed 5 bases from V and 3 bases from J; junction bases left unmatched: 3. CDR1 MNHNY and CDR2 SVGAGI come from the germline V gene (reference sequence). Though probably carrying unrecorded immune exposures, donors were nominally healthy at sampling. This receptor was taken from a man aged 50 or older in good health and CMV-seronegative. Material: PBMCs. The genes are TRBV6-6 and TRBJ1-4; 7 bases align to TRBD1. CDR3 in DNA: TGTGCCAGCAGTACGGGGACAGCTAATGAAAAACTGTTTTTT. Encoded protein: CASSTGTANEKLFF.